The clone carrying this T cell receptor beta chain appeared a single time. Its antigen is currently unknown. The source of the sample is a study of T cells in Graves' hyperthyroidism and ophthalmopathy. Study-level results: Most clonotypes that expanded in the thyroid above 0.001 also showed up in blood.

The investigators amplified TCR beta CDR3 regions from RNA transcripts. Carried out on the TCR CDR3, a first-round RT-PCR used the HTBI primer set. A single record per CDR3 protein comes from TCRdb applying MiXCR to the multiplex PCR reads. The table has approximately 640,000 distinct CDR3 sequences, 17% seen once; the top ten hold around a sixth. Graves' hyperthyroidism was deemed stable given no ophthalmopathy progression within 18 months. Hyperthyroidism in the patients, aged 18 to 65, was newly diagnosed and under 2 months in duration. CDR3 length: 16 residues. The germline gives CDR1 SGDLS, CDR2 YYNGEE. Trimming took 2 bases from V and 6 from J; bases not matched to a gene: 8.

The chain employs TRBV9 and TRBJ2-2; 9 bases align to TRBD2. The sequencing sample was made of blood. The clonotype comes from a man aged 50-59 years with Graves' hyperthyroidism. In DNA form, the CDR3 reads TGTGCCAGCAGCGTGCTGAGCGGGAGGTTTCCCGGGGAGCTGTTTTTT. Amino acid sequence: CASSVLSGRFPGELFF.